This is a list of T cell receptor beta chains from one sample in a study of blood T cell repertoires in COVID-19. This table comes from immunoSEQ multiplex PCR, and its TCRdb copy is limited to in-frame clones, with some not included. The sample contains tens of thousands of clones, more than 65% of which appear only once. The source material was peripheral blood. The receptors come from a human donor in a cohort sampled during active COVID-19. CDR3s include the opening cysteine and the closing phenylalanine or tryptophan. The D gene is left open where the match is weak. Some rows mark clone size as missing; the rest say once, few, many or name a class of expanded clone.

clone_size j_call d_call v_call cdr3_nt cdr3_aa
- TRBJ2-7 - TRBV6-5 TGTGCCAGCAGCAGAAACTACGAGCAGTACTTC CASSRNYEQYF
- TRBJ2-5 TRBD2 TRBV3-1/TRBV3-2 TGTGCCAGCAGCCCCCGGGTGCGGGGGGGCCGGGAGACCCAGTACTTC CASSPRVRGGRETQYF
- TRBJ1-4 - TRBV7-9 TGTGCCAGCAGCTCCAGACAGAGTAATGAAAAACTGTTTTTT CASSSRQSNEKLFF
- TRBJ1-1 - TRBV5-1 TGCGCCAGCAGCCAACGACAGAACACTGAAGCTTTCTTT CASSQRQNTEAFF
- TRBJ2-7 TRBD1 TRBV6-5 TGTGCCAGCAGTAAGACCGGGACAGGGGTCTACGAGCAGTACTTC CASSKTGTGVYEQYF
- TRBJ1-4 - TRBV3-1/TRBV3-2 TGTGCCAGCAGTCAAGGGACGGGGATCGAAAAACTGTTTTTT CASSQGTGIEKLFF
once TRBJ1-2 TRBD1 TRBV6-5 TGTGCCAGCAGTTTCGCCGGGACAGGGGGCGGGGATGGCTACACCTTC CASSFAGTGGGDGYTF
- TRBJ2-3 TRBD2 TRBV18 TGTGCCAGCTCACCACTGAGCGGGGGTAGTGCAGATACGCAGTATTTT CASSPLSGGSADTQYF
- TRBJ1-1 - TRBV18 TGTGCCAGCTCACCGGTAGAGCAGGGCTACACTGAAGCTTTCTTT CASSPVEQGYTEAFF
- TRBJ2-2 - TRBV2 TGTGCCAGCAGTGAAGGAGGATTCGGGGAGCTGTTTTTT CASSEGGFGELFF
- TRBJ1-4 TRBD1 TRBV7-2 TGTGCCAGCAGGCTTAGCGGGACAGGGGGCGTACAACTGTTTTTT CASRLSGTGGVQLFF
- TRBJ2-1 TRBD2 TRBV6-1 TGTGCCAGCAGTGAAAAATTTATGCGACTAGCGGGAGAGAATGAGCAGTTCTTC CASSEKFMRLAGENEQFF
- TRBJ2-7 - TRBV10-3 TGTGCCATCAGCGCACGGGACACAGACTACGAGCAGTACTTC CAISARDTDYEQYF
- TRBJ2-5 - TRBV5-4 TGTGCCAGCAGCTTGAAGGGGGGGGAGACCCAGTACTTC CASSLKGGETQYF
- TRBJ2-7 TRBD2 TRBV6-2/TRBV6-3 TGTGCCAGCAGTTACTACCTAGCGGGAAGTTACGAGCAGTACTTC CASSYYLAGSYEQYF
- TRBJ2-5 - TRBV5-5 TGTGCCAGCAGCGGTGCGGGACGAGAGACCCAGTACTTC CASSGAGRETQYF
- TRBJ2-4 TRBD2 TRBV5-1 TGCGCCAGCAGCTTGGCCGGACTAGAGAAAAGGGAGTACTTC CASSLAGLEKREYF
- TRBJ2-3 - TRBV5-1 TGCGCCAGCAGCTTGCAGCGATCAGATACGCAGTATTTT CASSLQRSDTQYF